The table lists the clone carrying this T cell receptor (beta chain) with many counts. Its antigen is not known. This entry comes from a study of regulatory T cells in long-lasting Graves disease. Study-level points and caveats: Peripheral blood was the sole material, not thyroid tissue. Having only a small sample size may have limited accuracy.

Between the trimmed V and J ends, which lost 9 bases and 0 bases, there was a span of 13 bases. This CDR3 region has 14 residues. Germline V gene sequence: CDR1 KGHDR, CDR2 SFDVKD. Described time point: newly diagnosed GD, antithyroid drugs for less than 3 months. The TCR library was prepared using RNA isolated from PBMCs. Combining iRepertoire HTBI primers with Arm-PCR of CDR3 regions, the authors built TCR beta libraries. TCRdb re-called the multiplex PCR reads with MiXCR, one entry per CDR3 protein. There are 500,000 or so distinct CDR3 sequences in the sample; around 13% occur only once, and 17% lies in the top ten. The data also belong to a second study, concerning T cells in Graves' hyperthyroidism and ophthalmopathy.

The chain links TRBV24-1 to TRBJ1-1, with a tentative D call TRBD1 (5 bases). The source was peripheral blood mononuclear cells (PBMCs), collected at new diagnosis, from a patient treated with antithyroid drugs. This TCR derives from a woman between 45 and 60 years old with Graves disease. The CDR3 nucleotides read TGTGCCACCGCCCGATCAGGGATGAACACTGAAGCTTTCTTT. This encodes CATARSGMNTEAFF.